The rows below give T cell receptor beta chains drawn from one sample of a study of CD8 T cells in ankylosing spondylitis. TCRdb re-derived calls from the 5' RACE reads in MiXCR, one entry per CDR3 protein. The sample lists 300,000 to 400,000 distinct CDR3 sequences; 20% to 25% were seen once. The sample consisted of blood, either unsorted or a sorted T cell fraction (not recorded which). The receptors shown here come from a male donor with ankylosing spondylitis. CDR3s include the opening cysteine and the closing phenylalanine or tryptophan. Each record gives: CDR3 protein, CDR3 DNA, V gene, J gene, clone size, D gene. D genes are given only for firm matches. A clone size is listed for some rows: how often the clone was seen (once, few, many), or a class if it is expanded.

CASSQDLGLTEYEQYF	TGTGCCAGCAGCCAAGATTTAGGACTAACAGAGTACGAGCAGTACTTC	TRBV4-2	TRBJ2-7	few	.
CASSYSHGTDTQYF	TGTGCCAGCAGTTACTCTCACGGCACAGATACGCAGTATTTT	TRBV6-5	TRBJ2-3	few	.
CSLRLVTSTDTQYF	TGCAGCCTCAGACTAGTAACTAGCACAGATACGCAGTATTTT	TRBV29-1	TRBJ2-3	few	.
CASSSSPSETQYF	TGTGCCAGCAGCTCTAGCCCCTCGGAGACCCAGTACTTC	TRBV7-2	TRBJ2-5	.	.
CASSPTGFTGELFF	TGTGCCAGCAGCCCTACAGGGTTTACCGGGGAGCTGTTTTTT	TRBV7-9	TRBJ2-2	.	.
CASSFLLLRGSAADTQYF	TGTGCCAGCAGTTTTCTGCTCCTTCGCGGGAGTGCTGCAGATACGCAGTATTTT	TRBV12-3/TRBV12-4	TRBJ2-3	few	TRBD2
CSVRTLRNTIYF	TGCAGCGTGAGGACCCTCCGGAACACCATATATTTT	TRBV29-1	TRBJ1-3	many	.
CASSTVYEQYF	TGTGCCAGCAGCACTGTCTACGAGCAGTACTTC	TRBV25-1	TRBJ2-7	many	.
CASSETSSGANVLTF	TGTGCCAGCAGCGAAACTAGCTCTGGGGCCAACGTCCTGACTTTC	TRBV7-2	TRBJ2-6	.	.
CASRTSAGWTEKLFF	TGTGCCAGCAGGACATCGGCAGGGTGGACTGAAAAACTGTTTTTT	TRBV12-3/TRBV12-4	TRBJ1-4	.	.
CSASRAIGADTQYF	TGCAGTGCTAGTCGAGCAATTGGGGCGGATACGCAGTATTTT	TRBV20-1	TRBJ2-3	few	.
CSVAGNQVRIDTQYF	TGCAGCGTTGCCGGCAACCAAGTCCGAATCGATACGCAGTATTTT	TRBV29-1	TRBJ2-3	many	.